A single sample is the source of the 25 T cell receptor beta chains below, sequenced in a study of blood T cell repertoires in COVID-19. The method was immunoSEQ multiplex PCR; TCRdb's version includes in-frame clones alone and lacks a portion of them. The data hold approximately 69,000 clones, with about four fifths observed a single time. The sample comprised peripheral blood. These receptors were taken from a human donor in a cohort sampled during active COVID-19.

This sequence joins TRBV2 and TRBJ1-5; 12 nucleotides agree with TRBD1. The germline CDR1 and CDR2 sequences are SNHLY and FYNNEI. V trimming: 5 bases; J trimming: 6 bases; junction bases outside the gene matches: 5. The CDR3 is 15 amino acids. CDR3 nucleotides: TGTGCCAGCAGTACCGGGACAGGGGGCCGTCAGCCCCAGCATTTT. Its translation: CASSTGTGGRQPQHF.

A single count supports this clone. The gene calls are TRBV28 and TRBJ2-2; D is undetermined. Between the trimmed V and J ends, which lost 6 bases and 0 bases, there was a span of 11 bases. The V gene's germline CDR1 is MDHEN and CDR2 SYDVKM. This CDR3 has 15 residues. This CDR3 is CASRPSIANTGELFF. CDR3 DNA: TGTGCCAGCAGACCCAGTATCGCGAACACCGGGGAGCTGTTTTTT.

The J gene is TRBJ1-1, the V gene TRBV28, with D possibly matching TRBD1 (6 bases). Germline values: CDR1 MDHEN, CDR2 SYDVKM. The V end was cut by 6 bases, the J end by 1 base, with 12 bases between. The CDR3 totals 14 residues. CDR3 sequence reads: CASRPGDPNTEAFF. Written as DNA, the CDR3 is TGTGCCAGCAGACCAGGGGACCCGAACACTGAAGCTTTCTTT.

V is TRBV9 and J is TRBJ1-4; tentatively, D is TRBD1 (6 bases). Per the germline V gene, CDR1 is SGDLS and CDR2 is YYNGEE. CDR3 length: 16 amino acids. Between the trimmed V and J ends, which lost 0 bases and 7 bases, there was a span of 16 bases. CDR3 bases: TGTGCCAGCAGCGTAGGGTCCAGAGGGGGTGGTGAAAAACTGTTTTTT. Translation gives CASSVGSRGGGEKLFF.

The chain uses TRBV11-2 and TRBJ2-7, with TRBD1 as a possible D gene (7 bases). Trimming stripped 3 bases from V and 3 bases from J, with 12 bases between. Germline CDR1 reads SGHAT; CDR2 reads FQNNGV. This CDR3 is 14 amino acids long. The CDR3 DNA reads as TGTGCCAGCAGCTTGTCAGGGGGGATCTACGAGCAGTACTTC. It specifies CASSLSGGIYEQYF.

Relative to its sample, this clone is medium-sized. The chain has TRBV5-4 and TRBJ1-6; the D gene is possibly TRBD1 (6 bases). From germline, CDR1 is SGHNT and CDR2 YYREEE (reference sequence). CDR3 length equals 15 residues. The ends were cut back, 2 bases at V and 7 bases at J, with 13 bases in the middle. CDR3 in amino acids: CASSLRGQWNSPLHF. CDR3 DNA: TGTGCCAGCAGCTTAAGGGGACAATGGAATTCACCCCTCCACTTT.

V gene TRBV6-5 combines with J gene TRBJ2-7; 8 bases agree with TRBD1. Per germline, CDR1 MNHEY and CDR2 SVGAGI. Germline trimming cut 6 bases from V and 2 bases from J; bases unmatched to any gene: 6. CDR3 length equals 14 residues. The CDR3 bases are TGTGCCAGCAGAACCGGGACAGGAACCTACGAGCAGTACTTC. Amino acid sequence: CASRTGTGTYEQYF.

The V call is TRBV27, the J call TRBJ1-1; D may be TRBD1 (6 bases). The germline CDR1 and CDR2 sequences are MNHEY and SMNVEV (reference sequence). V was trimmed by 7 bases and J by 5 bases, leaving 20 bases between them. This CDR3 region has 15 residues. The CDR3 region has the DNA TGTGCCAGCACTCCCTGGGGGCGTGGGGGAACTGAAGCTTTCTTT. As protein: CASTPWGRGGTEAFF.

The chain recombines TRBV6-5 with TRBJ2-5, with TRBD2 as a possible D gene (6 bases). V shed 6 bases and J shed 3 bases, with 14 bases lying between them. Germline V gene data show CDR1 as MNHEY and CDR2 as SVGAGI. The CDR3 consists of 14 residues. CDR3 DNA: TGTGCCAGCAGGATACAGGAGGGTGAAGAGACCCAGTACTTC. Amino acids: CASRIQEGEETQYF.

The V and J genes are TRBV3-1 (or the pseudogene TRBV3-2) and TRBJ2-2; 10 positions match TRBD1. There are 14 residues in the CDR3. Trimming removed 5 bases from V and 8 bases from J; junction bases left unmatched: 5. Germline assignment: CDR1 LGHDT and CDR2 YNNKEL (reference sequence). CDR3 bases: TGTGCCAGCAGCTCGGGACAGGGGATAGGGGAGCTGTTTTTT. Its translation is CASSSGQGIGELFF.

V is TRBV5-1 and J is TRBJ1-6, with 7 bases identical to TRBD1. Germline V lookup: CDR1 SGHRS, CDR2 YFSETQ. The CDR3 extends over 14 amino acids. Unmatched junction bases numbered 5, after V lost 4 bases and J lost 7 bases. The DNA of the CDR3 is TGCGCCAGCAGCCCCGGGACAGAAAATTCACCCCTCCACTTT. This translates into CASSPGTENSPLHF.

The rearrangement joins TRBV5-4 to TRBJ2-7, with 10 positions matching TRBD1. The CDR3 extends over 16 amino acids. J gave up 7 bases and V 4 bases, and 14 bases lay outside the gene matches. Germline loops: CDR1 SGHNT, CDR2 YYREEE (reference sequence). CDR3 sequence (DNA): TGTGCCAGCAGCCGGACAGGGGGTCCTAGGACTGAAGAGCAGTACTTC. Its translation: CASSRTGGPRTEEQYF.

The V and J genes are TRBV11-2 and TRBJ1-1, with D tentatively TRBD1 (5 bases). Germline CDR1 is SGHAT and CDR2 is FQNNGV. The CDR3 runs to 13 residues. Trimming took off 4 bases at V and 1 base at J, with 7 bases between the two ends. The CDR3: CASSSQGNTEAFF. CDR3 DNA: TGTGCCAGCAGCTCTCAGGGGAACACTGAAGCTTTCTTT.

The V call is TRBV24-1, the J call TRBJ2-3; 12 bases align to TRBD2. Germline V gene lookup returns CDR1 KGHDR and CDR2 SFDVKD. V lost 4 bases and J lost 2; bases outside the gene matches: 6. The CDR3 covers 17 residues. This CDR3 is CATSDQRLAGVTDTQYF. CDR3 in DNA: TGTGCCACCAGTGACCAAAGACTAGCGGGGGTCACAGATACGCAGTATTTT.

This sequence joins TRBV19 and TRBJ1-1, with 8 positions matching TRBD1. CDR3 length equals 13 residues. Trimming cost V 4 bases and J 7 bases; bases outside gene matches: 5. Looked up from germline, CDR1 is LNHDA and CDR2 is SQIVND (reference sequence). The CDR3 here is CASSRGQGNEAFF. The CDR3 DNA follows: TGTGCCAGTAGTAGAGGACAGGGAAATGAAGCTTTCTTT. The full variable domain, in which reference TRBV19 and TRBJ1-1 provide the parts outside the CDR3, is DGGITQSPKYLFRKEGQNVTLSCEQNLNHDAMYWYRQDPGQGLRLIYYSQIVNDFQKGDIAEGYSVSREKKESFPLTVTSAQKNPTAFYLCASSRGQGNEAFFGQGTRLTVV.

Only one count was recorded for this clone. V is TRBV24-1 and J is TRBJ2-7; D possibly corresponds to TRBD2 (6 bases). Germline loops: CDR1 KGHDR, CDR2 SFDVKD. The length of the CDR3 is 13 residues. Trimming stripped 6 bases from V and 3 bases from J, with 11 bases between. The CDR3 region has the DNA TGTGCCACCAGTTCTTCCGGGGGCTACGAGCAGTACTTC. Its protein is CATSSSGGYEQYF.

This clone was counted a single time. This rearrangement joins TRBV9 to TRBJ2-5; TRBD2 aligns across 8 bases. Per germline, CDR1 SGDLS and CDR2 YYNGEE. The CDR3 totals 15 residues. With V trimmed by 0 bases and J by 7 bases, 8 bases remained unmatched. The CDR3, as DNA: TGTGCCAGCAGCGTAGCTACCGGGAGGGAAGGGACCCAGTACTTC. It translates to CASSVATGREGTQYF.

The chain employs TRBV27 and TRBJ2-7, with D tentatively TRBD1 (5 bases). The CDR3 covers 13 residues. The V end lost 6 bases, the J end lost 0 bases, and 9 bases lay between the germline ends. Germline CDR1 is MNHEY and CDR2 is SMNVEV (reference sequence). The CDR3 is CASSHRPSYEQYF. CDR3 sequence (DNA): TGTGCCAGCAGCCACAGGCCCTCCTACGAGCAGTACTTC.

The rearrangement links TRBV28 to TRBJ2-7; 9 nucleotides match TRBD2. CDR3 size: 15 residues. J gave up 6 bases and V 1 base, and 7 bases lay outside the gene matches. Looked up from germline, CDR1 is MDHEN and CDR2 is SYDVKM. CDR3 amino acids: CASSLLAGADREQYF. Written as DNA, the CDR3 is TGTGCCAGCAGTTTATTAGCGGGAGCCGATCGCGAGCAGTACTTC. Drawing the rest from reference TRBV28 and TRBJ2-7, the complete variable domain is DVKVTQSSRYLVKRTGEKVFLECVQDMDHENMFWYRQDPGLGLRLIYFSYDVKMKEKGDIPEGYSVSREKKERFSLILESASTNQTSMYLCASSLLAGADREQYFGPGTRLTVT.

This chain uses TRBV9 with TRBJ2-3, with 9 bases that match TRBD2. The CDR3 covers 15 residues. CDR1 is SGDLS, CDR2 YYNGEE, per germline. V dropped 6 bases and J dropped 3; count of bases not matched to a gene: 8. The DNA of the CDR3 is TGTGCCAGCAATTTGCGCGGGGGGGCGACAGATACGCAGTATTTT. As protein: CASNLRGGATDTQYF. The full variable domain, completed using reference TRBV9 and TRBJ2-3, is DSGVTQTPKHLITATGQRVTLRCSPRSGDLSVYWYQQSLDQGLQFLIQYYNGEERAKGNILERFSAQQFPDLHSELNLSSLELGDSALYFCASNLRGGATDTQYFGPGTRLTVL.

The chain has TRBV7-9 and TRBJ1-1; 10 nucleotides match TRBD1. CDR3 length equals 16 residues. The germline V gene encodes CDR1 SEHNR and CDR2 FQNEAQ (reference sequence). V shed 6 bases and J 5 bases; nucleotides not matched to a gene: 12. The CDR3 loop is CASRLTGTGASTEAFF. The DNA of the CDR3 is TGTGCCAGCAGGCTCACGGGGACAGGGGCGAGTACTGAAGCTTTCTTT. Together with reference TRBV7-9 and TRBJ1-1, the CDR3 gives the full variable domain: DTGVSQNPRHKITKRGQNVTFRCDPISEHNRLYWYRQTLGQGPEFLTYFQNEAQLEKSRLLSDRFSAERPKGSFSTLEIQRTEQGDSAMYLCASRLTGTGASTEAFFGQGTRLTVV.

This clone was counted only a few times. V is TRBV18 and J is TRBJ2-7, with TRBD1 as a possible D gene (6 bases). Germline CDR1 and CDR2: KGHSH and LQKENI. Trimming left V 4 bases short and J 0 bases short, with 10 bases between. The CDR3 has 14 amino acids. As DNA, the CDR3 is TGTGCCAGCTCACAGGAGACAGGCTCCTACGAGCAGTACTTC. It codes for CASSQETGSYEQYF.

V and J are TRBV3-1 (or the pseudogene TRBV3-2) and TRBJ2-1, with 11 positions matching TRBD1. Per the germline V gene, CDR1 is LGHDT and CDR2 is YNNKEL (reference sequence). Germline trimming cut 4 bases from V and 9 bases from J; bases unmatched to any gene: 2. The CDR3 loop spans 13 amino acids. Here the CDR3 DNA reads TGTGCCAGCAGCCTCGGGACAGGGGGTGAGCAGTTCTTC. Translating it yields CASSLGTGGEQFF.

This chain links TRBV28 with TRBJ1-4, with 7 bases lining up with TRBD1. The ends lost 6 bases at V and 9 bases at J; junction bases unmatched: 10. This CDR3 has 14 residues. Germline values: CDR1 MDHEN, CDR2 SYDVKM. CDR3 loop: CASSPGGQDKKLFF. In nucleotides, the CDR3 is TGTGCCAGCAGCCCGGGCGGACAGGATAAAAAACTGTTTTTT.

This chain links TRBV18 with TRBJ1-1, with 12 bases that match TRBD1. The length of the CDR3 is 17 residues. Germline loops: CDR1 KGHSH, CDR2 LQKENI. With 3 bases clipped from V and 0 bases from J, the junction kept 5 bases outside the gene matches. CDR3 DNA sequence: TGTGCCAGCTCACCCCGGGACAGGGGGCTAATGAACACTGAAGCTTTCTTT. Amino acids: CASSPRDRGLMNTEAFF.